A selection of T cell receptor beta chains follows, all from one sample in a study of blood T cell repertoires in COVID-19. The assay was immunoSEQ multiplex PCR, and TCRdb's table has in-frame clones only and misses some. Of some 240,000 clones listed, about 80% are singletons. The sample consisted of PBMCs or T cells enriched from blood (not recorded which). These receptors originate from a man younger than 45 with acute COVID-19. Both conserved end residues are part of each CDR3.

V gene	J gene	CDR3 protein
TRBV29-1	TRBJ1-1	CSAWRVKPMNTEAFF
TRBV19	TRBJ2-1	CASSIFSGIYNEQFF
TRBV2	TRBJ1-1	CASSLGQETEAFF
TRBV5-8	TRBJ1-2	CASSLAGFSYTF
TRBV11-3	TRBJ1-1	CASSPGQFGTEAFF
TRBV19	TRBJ1-5	CASNGDRVSQPQHF
TRBV11-2	TRBJ2-5	CASSPTTSKETQYF
TRBV20-1	TRBJ1-4	CSASRQEEKLFF
TRBV7-2	TRBJ1-5	CGTQPVQGALQPQHF
TRBV4-3	TRBJ2-3	CASRNRVGGTQYF
TRBV6-5	TRBJ1-5	CASRQGDGQPQHF
TRBV10-2	TRBJ1-1	CASKQGNTEAFF